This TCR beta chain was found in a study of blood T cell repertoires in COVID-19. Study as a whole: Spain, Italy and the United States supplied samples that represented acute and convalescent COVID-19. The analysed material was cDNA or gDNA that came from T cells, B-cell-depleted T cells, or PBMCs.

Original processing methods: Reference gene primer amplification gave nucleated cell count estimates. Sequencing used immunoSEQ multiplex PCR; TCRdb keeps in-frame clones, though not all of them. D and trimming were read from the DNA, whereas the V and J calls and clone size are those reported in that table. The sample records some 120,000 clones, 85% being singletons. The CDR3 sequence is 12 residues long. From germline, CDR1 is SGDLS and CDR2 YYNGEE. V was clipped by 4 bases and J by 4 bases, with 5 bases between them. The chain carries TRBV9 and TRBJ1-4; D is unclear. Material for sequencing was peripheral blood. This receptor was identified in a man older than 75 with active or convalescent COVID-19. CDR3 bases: TGTGCCAGCAGCTTCAATAATGAAAAACTGTTTTTT. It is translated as CASSFNNEKLFF.